One sample yielded the 9 T cell receptor beta chains listed below, sequenced in a study of cytomegalovirus exposure and HLA in healthy donors. The PCR had 60 Vbeta and 13 Jbeta primers. TCRdb's table, derived via immunoSEQ multiplex PCR, lists solely in-frame clones and lacks some. The sample consists of about 180,000 clones, roughly 77% of them appearing once. Specimen: PBMCs. Receptor source: a woman between 25 and 40 years old in good health and CMV-seropositive.

The chain recombines TRBV5-4 with TRBJ1-6; D is unclear. The V gene lost 7 bases and the J gene lost 7 bases, with 9 bases spanning the gap. CDR1 is SGHNT, CDR2 YYREEE, per germline (reference sequence). The CDR3 has 12 residues. CDR3 bases: TGTGCCAGCGCGAGGGTAAATTCACCCCTCCACTTT. It is translated as CASARVNSPLHF.

V and J are TRBV7-9 and TRBJ1-2; D is ambiguous. The CDR3 length is 15 residues. Germline CDR1 SEHNR, CDR2 FQNEAQ (reference sequence). V was shortened by 1 base and J by 7 bases, with 16 bases between the two germline ends. The CDR3 is CASSLVVSGSSGYTF. The CDR3 nucleotides read TGTGCCAGCAGCTTAGTGGTTAGCGGGTCGAGTGGCTACACCTTC.

V and J are TRBV4-2 and TRBJ2-7, with 8 bases aligning to TRBD1. CDR1 is LGHNA, CDR2 YNFKEQ, per germline. CDR3 length equals 14 residues. J lost 9 bases, V lost 3 bases, and 10 bases had no gene match. The CDR3 DNA reads as TGTGCCAGCAGCCACCCCAGTGTCGACAGGGGGCAGTACTTC. Its protein is CASSHPSVDRGQYF.

The gene calls are TRBV28 and TRBJ2-5; 8 bases agree with TRBD1. Germline CDR1 and CDR2: MDHEN and SYDVKM. CDR3 length equals 16 residues. The junction had 9 bases not matched to a gene; V was cut back by 5 bases and J by 1 base. CDR3 loop: CASSAAGGQSQETQYF. The DNA for the CDR3 is TGTGCCAGCAGTGCCGCAGGGGGCCAGAGCCAAGAGACCCAGTACTTC. Filled out from reference TRBV28 and TRBJ2-5, the complete variable domain reads DVKVTQSSRYLVKRTGEKVFLECVQDMDHENMFWYRQDPGLGLRLIYFSYDVKMKEKGDIPEGYSVSREKKERFSLILESASTNQTSMYLCASSAAGGQSQETQYFGPGTRLLVL.

V usage is TRBV28 and J usage is TRBJ2-7; possibly TRBD2 for D (5 bases). The germline V gene encodes CDR1 MDHEN and CDR2 SYDVKM. This CDR3 has 16 amino acids. V was clipped by 4 bases and J by 4 bases, with 20 bases between them. CDR3 region: CASSSRVGTSRYEQYF. The CDR3 DNA reads as TGTGCCAGCAGTTCACGGGTCGGAACTAGTAGGTACGAGCAGTACTTC.

This clone was seen only once. The rearrangement links TRBV28 to TRBJ2-3; 8 nucleotides line up with TRBD1. The CDR3 consists of 16 residues. Germline assignment: CDR1 MDHEN and CDR2 SYDVKM. V dropped 4 bases and J dropped 4; count of bases not matched to a gene: 10. CDR3 loop: CASSSPPAGGADTQYF. The DNA of the CDR3 is TGTGCCAGCAGTTCACCGCCGGCAGGGGGCGCAGATACGCAGTATTTT.

V usage is TRBV30 and J usage is TRBJ1-5; D is unclear. The CDR3 is 12 residues long. Trimming shortened V by 3 bases and J by 3 bases, and 6 bases separated the two germline ends. CDR1 and CDR2 (germline): GTSNPN, SVGIG (reference sequence). Written as DNA, the CDR3 is TGTGCCTGGAGCCTACCCAATCAGCCCCAGCATTTT. The encoded protein is CAWSLPNQPQHF.

V and J are TRBV6-5 and TRBJ1-1, with D unresolved. V gave up 0 bases and J gave up 1 base, with 9 bases separating them. Per the germline V gene, CDR1 is MNHEY and CDR2 is SVGAGI. The CDR3 consists of 15 residues. The CDR3 DNA follows: TGTGCCAGCAGTTACTCTCCCCGGGAGAACACTGAAGCTTTCTTT. This sequence encodes CASSYSPRENTEAFF.

The chain links TRBV19 to TRBJ2-3; D possibly corresponds to TRBD2 (7 bases). Germline V gene sequence: CDR1 LNHDA, CDR2 SQIVND (reference sequence). Trimming shortened V by 9 bases and J by 2 bases, and 18 bases separated the two germline ends. The CDR3 spans 15 residues. The CDR3 protein is CASIDTGGPTDTQYF. The CDR3 bases are TGTGCCAGCATCGATACGGGGGGCCCCACAGATACGCAGTATTTT.